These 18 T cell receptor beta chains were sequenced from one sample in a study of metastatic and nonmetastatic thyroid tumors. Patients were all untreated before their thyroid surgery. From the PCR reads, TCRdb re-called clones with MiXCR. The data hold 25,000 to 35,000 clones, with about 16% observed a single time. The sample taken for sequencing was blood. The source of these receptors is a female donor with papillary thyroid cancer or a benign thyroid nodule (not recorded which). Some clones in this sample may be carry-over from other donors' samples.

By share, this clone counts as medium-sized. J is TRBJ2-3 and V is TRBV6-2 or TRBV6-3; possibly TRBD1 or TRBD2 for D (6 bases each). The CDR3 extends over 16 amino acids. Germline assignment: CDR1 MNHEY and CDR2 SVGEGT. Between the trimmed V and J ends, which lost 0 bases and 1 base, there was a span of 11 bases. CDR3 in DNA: TGTGCCAGCAGTTACTCGGGGGGCGCGGGCACAGATACGCAGTATTTT. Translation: CASSYSGGAGTDTQYF.

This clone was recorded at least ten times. CDR3 coding DNA: TGTGCCATCAGTTTGGACAGGCCGGAGTACAATGAGCAGTTCTTC. Residues: CAISLDRPEYNEQFF. V and J are TRBV10-3 and TRBJ2-1, with 7 bases matching TRBD1. V shed 5 bases, J shed 4 bases, and the junction held 8 bases outside the gene matches. The CDR3 covers 15 residues. Germline V gene lookup returns CDR1 ENHRY and CDR2 SYGVKD.

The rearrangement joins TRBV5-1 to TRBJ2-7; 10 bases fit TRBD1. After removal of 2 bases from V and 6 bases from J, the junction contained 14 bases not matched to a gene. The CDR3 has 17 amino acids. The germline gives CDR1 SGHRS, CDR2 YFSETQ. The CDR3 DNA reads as TGCGCCAGCAGCTTCCGGGACAGGGGCCCGTGGGACGGCGAGCAGTACTTC. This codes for CASSFRDRGPWDGEQYF.

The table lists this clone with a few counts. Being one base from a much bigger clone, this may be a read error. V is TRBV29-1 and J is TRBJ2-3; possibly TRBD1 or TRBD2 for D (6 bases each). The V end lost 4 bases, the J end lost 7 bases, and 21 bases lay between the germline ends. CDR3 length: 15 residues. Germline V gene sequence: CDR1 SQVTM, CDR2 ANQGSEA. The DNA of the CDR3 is TGCAGCGTTGGCTCGGGCGGAGGGGGGACATATACGCAGTATTTT. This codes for CSVGSGGGGTYTQYF.

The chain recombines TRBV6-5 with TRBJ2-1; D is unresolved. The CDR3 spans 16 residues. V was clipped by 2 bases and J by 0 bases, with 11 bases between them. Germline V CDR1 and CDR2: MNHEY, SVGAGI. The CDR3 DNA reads TGTGCCAGCAGTTACGGGCGGCAACCCTCCTACAATGAGCAGTTCTTC. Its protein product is CASSYGRQPSYNEQFF.

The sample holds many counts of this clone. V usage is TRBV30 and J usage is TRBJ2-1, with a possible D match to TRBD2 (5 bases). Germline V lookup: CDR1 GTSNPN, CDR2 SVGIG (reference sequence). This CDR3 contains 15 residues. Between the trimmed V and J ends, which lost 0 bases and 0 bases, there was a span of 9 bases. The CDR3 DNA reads TGTGCCTGGAGTGTACGCGGGTTCTCCTACAATGAGCAGTTCTTC. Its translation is CAWSVRGFSYNEQFF.

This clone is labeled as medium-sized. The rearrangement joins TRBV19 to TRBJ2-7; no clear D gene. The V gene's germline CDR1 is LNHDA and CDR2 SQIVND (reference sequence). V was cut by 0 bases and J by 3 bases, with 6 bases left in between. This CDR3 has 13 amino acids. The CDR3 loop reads CASSIENSYEQYF. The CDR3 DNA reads TGTGCCAGTAGTATAGAAAACAGCTACGAGCAGTACTTC.

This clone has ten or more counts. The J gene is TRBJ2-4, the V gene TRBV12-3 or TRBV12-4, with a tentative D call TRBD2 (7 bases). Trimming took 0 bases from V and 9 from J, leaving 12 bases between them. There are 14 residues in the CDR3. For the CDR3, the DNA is TGTGCCAGCAGTTTAGCGGGGGGGGGCAGCATTCAGTACTTC. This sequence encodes CASSLAGGGSIQYF.

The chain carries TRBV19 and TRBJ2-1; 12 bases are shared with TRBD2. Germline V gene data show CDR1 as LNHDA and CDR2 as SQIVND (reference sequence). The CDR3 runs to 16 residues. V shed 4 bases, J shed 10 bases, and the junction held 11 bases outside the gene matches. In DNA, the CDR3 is TGTGCCAGTAGTACCGCTAGCGGGGGGGGAATAAGCGAGCAGTTCTTC. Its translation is CASSTASGGGISEQFF.

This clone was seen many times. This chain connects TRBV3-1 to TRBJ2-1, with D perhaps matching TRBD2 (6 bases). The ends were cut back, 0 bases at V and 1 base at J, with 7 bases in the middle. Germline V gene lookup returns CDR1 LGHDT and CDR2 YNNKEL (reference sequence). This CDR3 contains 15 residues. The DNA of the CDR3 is TGTGCCAGCAGCCAAGATAGCGGATCCTACAATGAGCAGTTCTTC. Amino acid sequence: CASSQDSGSYNEQFF.

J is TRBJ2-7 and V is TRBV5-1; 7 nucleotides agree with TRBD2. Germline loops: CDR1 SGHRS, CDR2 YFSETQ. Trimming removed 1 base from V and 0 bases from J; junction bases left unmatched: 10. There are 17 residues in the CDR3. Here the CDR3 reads CASSLSGAGAASYEQYF. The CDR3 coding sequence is TGCGCCAGCAGCTTGAGCGGTGCGGGAGCGGCCTCCTACGAGCAGTACTTC.

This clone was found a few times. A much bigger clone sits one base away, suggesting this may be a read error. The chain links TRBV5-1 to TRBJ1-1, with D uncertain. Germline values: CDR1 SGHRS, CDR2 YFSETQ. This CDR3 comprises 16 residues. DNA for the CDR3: TGCGCCGGCAGCTTGGTTTATTTTGCAGTGAACACTGAAGCTTTCTTT. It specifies CAGSLVYFAVNTEAFF.

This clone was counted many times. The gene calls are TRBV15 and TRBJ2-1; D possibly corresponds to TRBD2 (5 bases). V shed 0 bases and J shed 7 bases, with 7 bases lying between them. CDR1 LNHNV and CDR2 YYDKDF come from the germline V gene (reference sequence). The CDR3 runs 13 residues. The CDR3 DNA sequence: TGTGCCACCAGCAGAGAGGGCGGGAATGAGCAGTTCTTC. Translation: CATSREGGNEQFF.

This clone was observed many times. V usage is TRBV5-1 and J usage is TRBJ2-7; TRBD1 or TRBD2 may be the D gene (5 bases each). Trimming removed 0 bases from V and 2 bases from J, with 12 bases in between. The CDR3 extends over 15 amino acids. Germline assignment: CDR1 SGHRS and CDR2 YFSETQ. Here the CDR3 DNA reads TGCGCCAGCAGCTTGGACGGGGACGGTCCCTACGAGCAGTACTTC. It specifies CASSLDGDGPYEQYF.

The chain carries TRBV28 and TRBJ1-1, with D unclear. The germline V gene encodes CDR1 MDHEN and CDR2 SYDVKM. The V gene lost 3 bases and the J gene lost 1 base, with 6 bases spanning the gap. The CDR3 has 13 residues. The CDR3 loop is CASSFRRNTEAFF. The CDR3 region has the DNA TGTGCCAGCAGTTTCAGGCGGAACACTGAAGCTTTCTTT.

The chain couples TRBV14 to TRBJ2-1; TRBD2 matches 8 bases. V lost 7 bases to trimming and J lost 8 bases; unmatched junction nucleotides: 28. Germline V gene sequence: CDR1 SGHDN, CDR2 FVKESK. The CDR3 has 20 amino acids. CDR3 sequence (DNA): TGTGCCAGCACCCTCGAGGGCGGGAGACTAGCGAGCCTACGAGGGTATGAGCAGTTCTTC. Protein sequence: CASTLEGGRLASLRGYEQFF. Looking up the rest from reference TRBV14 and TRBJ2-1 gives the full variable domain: EAGVTQFPSHSVIEKGQTVTLRCDPISGHDNLYWYRRVMGKEIKFLLHFVKESKQDESGMPNNRFLAERTGGTYSTLKVQPAELEDSGVYFCASTLEGGRLASLRGYEQFFGPGTRLTVL.

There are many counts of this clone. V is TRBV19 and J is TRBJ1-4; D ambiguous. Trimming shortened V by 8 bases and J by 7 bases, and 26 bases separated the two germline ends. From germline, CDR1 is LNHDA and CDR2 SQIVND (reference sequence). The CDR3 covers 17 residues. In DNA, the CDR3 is TGTGCCAGTTTCCCTGCCACCCGAGCTGTTGGAAGTGAAAAACTGTTTTTT. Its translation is CASFPATRAVGSEKLFF.

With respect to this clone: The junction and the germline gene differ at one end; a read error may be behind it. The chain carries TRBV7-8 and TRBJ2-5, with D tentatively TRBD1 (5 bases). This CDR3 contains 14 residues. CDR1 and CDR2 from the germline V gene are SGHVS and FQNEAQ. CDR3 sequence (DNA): TGTGCCAGCAGCTTGGGGCAGCGTCAAGAGACACAGTACTTC. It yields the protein CASSLGQRQETQYF.